A single T cell receptor (beta chain) is shown here with its context. CDR3 size: 16 residues. CDR1 is GTSNPN, CDR2 SVGIG, per germline (reference sequence). Trimming shortened V by 4 bases and J by 2 bases, and 20 bases separated the two germline ends. The sample originates from a study of T cells in localized non-small cell lung cancer. The table came from immunoSEQ multiplex PCR; TCRdb's copy has only in-frame clones and leaves some out. Of under 40,000 clones listed, 78% are singletons. The source material was peripheral blood, sampled before any cancer treatment. This rearrangement joins TRBV30 to TRBJ2-5; tentative D call: TRBD1 (6 bases). The source is a male donor older than 55 with stage II squamous cell lung carcinoma. The CDR3 nucleotides read TGTGCCTGGAACCGTCACGGGACACCTCTACAAGAGACCCAGTACTTC. This gives the protein CAWNRHGTPLQETQYF.